This T cell receptor (beta chain) was documented in a study of shared clonotypes between healthy human individuals. The overall study: Donors consisted of a couple of women and three men between 18 and 49. General study points: Depth was large, yet rarefaction showed that sorted-subset sequencing was incomplete. The sharing of roughly 5% of naive CD4 clonotypes was seen across a handful of donors.

About this clone itself: What it binds is not known. Other DNA sequences from this sample encode an identical CDR3 as well.

This CDR3 has 15 amino acids. From germline, CDR1 is SGHRS and CDR2 YFSETQ. V lost 5 bases to trimming and J lost 0 bases, with 9 bases between them. Assay used: immunoSEQ multiplex PCR; TCRdb lists only in-frame clones, some missing. The sample shows about 1.5 million clones, approximately 97% of them seen only once. The sequencing sample was made of naive CD4+ T cells sorted from blood. Documented subset: CD45RA+ positively selected. The TCR originated in a man aged 25 to 45 in good health. The chain combines TRBV5-1 with TRBJ2-6; no definite D call. The CDR3 sequence: CASSTDSSGANVLTF. In nucleotides, the CDR3 is TGCGCCAGCAGTACAGATAGCTCTGGGGCCAACGTCCTGACTTTC. Full variable domain (missing parts from reference TRBV5-1 and TRBJ2-6): KAGVTQTPRYLIKTRGQQVTLSCSPISGHRSVSWYQQTPGQGLQFLFEYFSETQRNKGNFPGRFSGRQFSNSRSEMNVSTLELGDSALYLCASSTDSSGANVLTFGAGSRLTVL.